This T cell receptor beta chain was sequenced in a study of siplizumab effects on memory and regulatory T cells. The protocol was immunoSEQ multiplex PCR, while the TCRdb copy is restricted to in-frame clones and leaves out a portion. The sample carries about 99,000 clones, over 85% recorded once. Germline V gene lookup returns CDR1 SQVTM and CDR2 ANQGSEA. V was clipped by 2 bases and J by 1 base, with 11 bases between them. CDR3 size: 14 residues. The sequence came from a human donor in good health. This chain joins TRBV29-1 and TRBJ1-1; no definite D call. Input material: Tregs sorted from blood. The CDR3: CSVEWAGRNTEAFF. The CDR3, as DNA: TGCAGCGTTGAATGGGCGGGTAGGAACACTGAAGCTTTCTTT.